This TCR beta chain was captured by sequencing in a study of blood T cell repertoires in COVID-19. Measured with immunoSEQ multiplex PCR; TCRdb has only the in-frame clones, and not every one. Of about 200,000 clones listed, roughly 82% are singletons. Adults between about 18 and 95 years of age took part from 20 to 25 US areas. Participants were placed into cohorts based on the clinical history they reported. The receptor comes from a man between 40 and 49 years old with acute COVID-19. The sequenced sample was PBMCs or T cells enriched from blood (not recorded which).

For the CDR3, the DNA is TGCGCCAGCAGCGCCTTCCAGGACTATTCACCCCTCCACTTT. It is translated as CASSAFQDYSPLHF. The V gene is TRBV5-1, the J gene TRBJ1-6; D not resolved. Germline V gene sequence: CDR1 SGHRS, CDR2 YFSETQ. There are 14 residues in the CDR3. V lost 4 bases, J lost 8 bases, and 13 bases lay in between.